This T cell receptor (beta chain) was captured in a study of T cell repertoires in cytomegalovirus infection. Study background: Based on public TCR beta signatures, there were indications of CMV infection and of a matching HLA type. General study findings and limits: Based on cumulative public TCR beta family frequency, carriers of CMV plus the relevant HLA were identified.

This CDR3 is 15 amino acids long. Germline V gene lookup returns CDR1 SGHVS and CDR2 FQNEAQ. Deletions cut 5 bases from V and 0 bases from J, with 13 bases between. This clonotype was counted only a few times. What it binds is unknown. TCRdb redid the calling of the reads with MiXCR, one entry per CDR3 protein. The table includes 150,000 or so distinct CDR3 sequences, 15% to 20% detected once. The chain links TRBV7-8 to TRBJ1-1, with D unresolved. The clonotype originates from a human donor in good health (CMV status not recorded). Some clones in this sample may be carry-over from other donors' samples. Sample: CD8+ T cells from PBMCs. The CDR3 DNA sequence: TGTGCCAGCAGCCCCTATGGAGCCATGAACACTGAAGCTTTCTTT. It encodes CASSPYGAMNTEAFF. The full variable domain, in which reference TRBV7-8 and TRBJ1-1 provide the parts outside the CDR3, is GAGVSQSPRYKVAKRGQDVALRCDPISGHVSLFWYQQALGQGPEFLTYFQNEAQLDKSGLPSDRFFAERPEGSVSTLKIQRTQQEDSAVYLCASSPYGAMNTEAFFGQGTRLTVV.